The 29 T cell receptor beta chains reported below all come from one sample, sequenced in a study of cytotoxic CD8 clonotypes in ibrutinib-treated CLL (dated by TCRdb to the early 2020s). Libraries were prepared through the immunoSEQ multiplex PCR assay. The table comes from immuneACCESS by way of TCRdb, which keeps in-frame sequences with V and J called. Part of the clones is missing from these tables; in studies checked, under half for an unresolved V gene and the rest for unknown reasons. The sample records 50,000 to 70,000 clones, roughly 58% of which are singletons. 20% to 30% of the sample is taken by the ten largest. The time point label corresponds to: progressive disease on ibrutinib. This specimen was PBMCs, taken at disease progression, from a patient treated with ibrutinib. The source is a human donor with chronic lymphocytic leukemia.

The chain links TRBV15 to TRBJ1-5, with D perhaps TRBD1 (5 bases). Germline CDR1 is LNHNV and CDR2 is YYDKDF (reference sequence). This CDR3 spans 14 amino acids. V gave up 0 bases and J gave up 4 bases, with 7 bases separating them. This CDR3 reads CATSRDRGNQPQHF. DNA for the CDR3: TGTGCCACCAGCAGAGATAGGGGAAATCAGCCCCAGCATTTT.

This clone has more than one count but fewer than ten. This sequence joins TRBV30 and TRBJ2-7; TRBD1 is a possible D gene (5 bases). V was shortened by 1 base and J by 3 bases, with 7 bases between the two germline ends. CDR3 length: 12 amino acids. Germline V gives CDR1 GTSNPN, CDR2 SVGIG (reference sequence). CDR3 residues: CAWSGQYYEQYF. In nucleotides, the CDR3 is TGTGCCTGGAGTGGACAGTACTACGAGCAGTACTTC.

This clone was found once. The CDR3 DNA follows: TGTGCCTGGAGTAGGACAGGGGCGGCGGAGACCCAGTACTTC. Its protein is CAWSRTGAAETQYF. The V and J genes are TRBV30 and TRBJ2-5; 9 nucleotides match TRBD1. V lost 2 bases to trimming and J lost 5 bases; unmatched junction nucleotides: 6. Germline V CDR1 and CDR2: GTSNPN, SVGIG (reference sequence). This CDR3 is 14 amino acids long.

J is TRBJ2-7 and V is TRBV7-2; TRBD2 matches at 13 bases. In germline, CDR1 is SGHTA, CDR2 FQGNSA. V was clipped by 4 bases and J by 2 bases; unmatched bases: 5. The CDR3 is 16 amino acids. CDR3 residues: CASSWTSGGLPYEQYF. The CDR3 DNA sequence: TGTGCCAGCAGCTGGACTAGCGGGGGCCTCCCCTACGAGCAGTACTTC.

The chain carries TRBV5-1 and TRBJ2-3; TRBD2 matches 10 bases. This CDR3 has 15 amino acids. The V and J ends lost 5 bases and 2 bases, in that order; junction bases with no gene match: 5. Per germline, CDR1 SGHRS and CDR2 YFSETQ. CDR3 loop: CASSSLAGTTDTQYF. The CDR3 coding sequence is TGCGCCAGCAGTTCACTAGCGGGGACCACAGATACGCAGTATTTT.

This rearrangement joins TRBV9 to TRBJ1-4; D is undetermined. V was clipped by 0 bases and J by 8 bases, with 20 bases between them. CDR3 size: 17 residues. CDR1 and CDR2 from the germline V gene are SGDLS and YYNGEE. CDR3 coding DNA: TGTGCCAGCAGCGTAGACCCCCCGGAAGTAGGCAACGAAAAACTGTTTTTT. It encodes CASSVDPPEVGNEKLFF.

The J gene is TRBJ1-1, the V gene TRBV5-1; TRBD1 matches 8 bases. With V trimmed by 1 base and J by 3 bases, 2 bases remained unmatched. The CDR3 runs to 14 residues. Germline-derived CDR1 and CDR2 are SGHRS and YFSETQ. CDR3 DNA sequence: TGCGCCAGCAGCTTGCAGGACAGGGACACTGAAGCTTTCTTT. Amino acid sequence: CASSLQDRDTEAFF.

This clone appeared a few times. This chain joins TRBV7-8 and TRBJ1-2; 7 bases map to TRBD1. The J segment lost 7 bases and the V segment lost 4 bases, leaving 9 bases of the junction unmatched. CDR1 is SGHVS and CDR2 is FQNEAQ in the germline V gene. The CDR3 sequence is 14 residues long. The chain's CDR3 is CASSSHVGTAGYTF. CDR3 DNA: TGTGCCAGCAGCTCCCACGTCGGGACAGCTGGCTACACCTTC.

The chain uses TRBV5-1 and TRBJ1-1; D is uncertain. Trimming pared 7 bases from V and 2 bases from J, leaving 9 bases between. Germline values: CDR1 SGHRS, CDR2 YFSETQ. The CDR3 has 12 residues. The CDR3 reads CASSKTNTEAFF. The CDR3 nucleotides are TGCGCCAGCTCTAAAACCAACACTGAAGCTTTCTTT.

V and J are TRBV30 and TRBJ1-1; D gene uncertain. Trimming removed 3 bases from V and 0 bases from J, with 17 bases in between. This CDR3 has 16 residues. CDR1 is GTSNPN, CDR2 SVGIG, per germline (reference sequence). As DNA, the CDR3 is TGTGCCTGGAGAGGGCCTTTCAAGTTCATGAACACTGAAGCTTTCTTT. The encoded protein is CAWRGPFKFMNTEAFF.

This rearrangement joins TRBV29-1 to TRBJ1-4; D perhaps matches TRBD1 (6 bases). The CDR3 extends over 13 amino acids. Trimming left V 7 bases short and J 5 bases short, with 14 bases between. CDR1 is SQVTM, CDR2 ANQGSEA, per germline. The CDR3 protein is CSATDSPNEKLFF. CDR3 nucleotide sequence: TGCAGCGCGACGGACAGCCCCAATGAAAAACTGTTTTTT.

The chain combines TRBV4-3 with TRBJ2-1; TRBD2 matches 7 bases. The germline CDR1 and CDR2 sequences are LGHNA and YSLEER. Trimming cost V 0 bases and J 4 bases; bases outside gene matches: 6. CDR3 size: 16 residues. The CDR3 region is CASSQDPSGEYNEQFF. The CDR3 region has the DNA TGCGCCAGCAGCCAAGATCCTAGCGGAGAGTACAATGAGCAGTTCTTC.

This clone showed up just a few times. This chain uses TRBV30 with TRBJ2-5, with D uncertain. Trimming left V 1 base short and J 1 base short, with 10 bases between. CDR1 and CDR2 (germline): GTSNPN, SVGIG (reference sequence). This CDR3 comprises 14 residues. The CDR3, as DNA: TGTGCCTGGAGTGGGGCAGGAAGCCAAGAGACCCAGTACTTC. It translates to CAWSGAGSQETQYF.

V is TRBV30 and J is TRBJ1-4, with 9 bases fitting TRBD1. Per the germline V gene, CDR1 is GTSNPN and CDR2 is SVGIG (reference sequence). V trimming: 6 bases; J trimming: 8 bases; junction bases outside the gene matches: 13. The CDR3 runs to 15 residues. The CDR3 reads CACPGQGSKREKLFF. DNA of the CDR3: TGTGCCTGCCCGGGACAGGGCAGCAAACGGGAAAAACTGTTTTTT.

This clone has a handful of counts. The chain recombines TRBV6-5 with TRBJ2-1; D is perhaps TRBD2 (6 bases). Deletions cut 8 bases from V and 1 base from J, with 9 bases between. The germline V gene has CDR1 MNHEY and CDR2 SVGAGI. This CDR3 has 13 amino acids. The CDR3 loop is CASRGGSYNEQFF. In nucleotides, the CDR3 is TGTGCCAGCCGCGGAGGGTCCTACAATGAGCAGTTCTTC.

The chain carries TRBV6-4 and TRBJ2-2; the D is unclear. With 4 bases removed from V and 5 bases from J, the gap between germline ends came to 8 bases. This CDR3 region has 13 residues. Looked up from germline, CDR1 is MRHNA and CDR2 is SNTAGT. As DNA, the CDR3 is TGTGCCAGCAGTGTCCAGCCGACCGGGGAGCTGTTTTTT. Encoded protein: CASSVQPTGELFF.

This clone was observed a few times. This chain links TRBV27 with TRBJ2-3, with 10 bases fitting TRBD1. V lost 6 bases, J lost 0 bases, and 9 bases stayed unmatched. From germline, CDR1 is MNHEY and CDR2 SMNVEV (reference sequence). The CDR3 is 17 residues long. The chain's CDR3 is CASSRTGGTPSTDTQYF. CDR3 nucleotide sequence: TGTGCCAGCAGCAGGACAGGGGGAACACCTAGCACAGATACGCAGTATTTT.

The chain carries TRBV19 and TRBJ1-2; D is uncertain. The CDR3 totals 13 residues. V lost 9 bases, J lost 8 bases, and 19 bases lay in between. Germline lookup yields CDR1 LNHDA and CDR2 SQIVND (reference sequence). This CDR3 reads CASKQQGYRGYTF. In nucleotides, the CDR3 is TGTGCCAGCAAACAACAAGGGTACAGAGGCTACACCTTC.

The CDR3 sequence is CSARLAGGEYF. The CDR3 bases are TGCAGTGCTAGACTAGCGGGAGGGGAGTACTTC. The chain employs TRBV20-1 and TRBJ2-7; 12 bases are shared with TRBD2. Germline trimming cut 2 bases from V and 11 bases from J; bases unmatched to any gene: 1. CDR3 size: 11 residues. Looked up from germline, CDR1 is DFQATT and CDR2 is SNEGSKA (reference sequence).

The chain has TRBV18 and TRBJ2-3; 12 nucleotides match TRBD2. Trimming cost V 6 bases and J 4 bases; bases outside gene matches: 5. This CDR3 is 15 amino acids long. CDR1 KGHSH and CDR2 LQKENI come from the germline V gene. CDR3 in amino acids: CASSPASGGADTQYF. The CDR3 DNA is TGTGCCAGCTCGCCCGCTAGCGGGGGGGCAGATACGCAGTATTTT. Complete variable domain (other parts from reference TRBV18 and TRBJ2-3): NAGVMQNPRHLVRRRGQEARLRCSPMKGHSHVYWYRQLPEEGLKFMVYLQKENIIDESGMPKERFSAEFPKEGPSILRIQQVVRGDSAAYFCASSPASGGADTQYFGPGTRLTVL.

This rearrangement joins TRBV7-2 to TRBJ1-1; D call uncertain. The CDR3 length is 13 residues. The germline CDR1 and CDR2 sequences are SGHTA and FQGNSA. V lost 5 bases and J lost 1, with 8 bases in between. The CDR3 bases are TGTGCCAGCAGCCGTGACTCGAACACTGAAGCTTTCTTT. Translation: CASSRDSNTEAFF.

This clone was found a few times. This sequence joins TRBV7-6 and TRBJ2-1; D possibly corresponds to TRBD2 (7 bases). Germline CDR1 SGHVS, CDR2 FNYEAQ. V lost 8 bases to trimming and J lost 5 bases, with 13 bases between them. The CDR3 totals 13 residues. The CDR3 here is CASGEGGDNEQFF. Here the CDR3 DNA reads TGTGCCAGCGGTGAGGGGGGGGACAATGAGCAGTTCTTC.

The J gene is TRBJ2-7, the V gene TRBV28; 12 bases match TRBD2. The germline V gene has CDR1 MDHEN and CDR2 SYDVKM. This CDR3 has 14 residues. Trimming removed 10 bases from V and 4 bases from J; junction bases left unmatched: 8. The CDR3 coding sequence is TGTGCCATACAACAACTAGCGGGAGGTTACGAGCAGTACTTC. Translating it yields CAIQQLAGGYEQYF.

The chain is built from TRBV11-1 and TRBJ2-3; D gene uncertain. The CDR3 sequence is 14 residues long. V shed 3 bases and J shed 4 bases, with 11 bases lying between them. CDR1 and CDR2 from the germline V gene are SGHAT and FQDESV (reference sequence). CDR3 residues: CASSFRTDPDTQYF. In DNA, the CDR3 is TGTGCCAGCAGCTTTCGTACTGACCCAGATACGCAGTATTTT. The full variable domain, in which reference TRBV11-1 and TRBJ2-3 provide the parts outside the CDR3, is EAEVAQSPRYKITEKSQAVAFWCDPISGHATLYWYRQILGQGPELLVQFQDESVVDDSQLPKDRFSAERLKGVDSTLKIQPAELGDSAMYLCASSFRTDPDTQYFGPGTRLTVL.

The V call is TRBV27, the J call TRBJ2-1; a weak D match, TRBD1 (5 bases). CDR1 and CDR2 (germline): MNHEY, SMNVEV (reference sequence). V was pared by 2 bases and J by 3 bases, with 11 bases between. The CDR3 loop spans 15 amino acids. This chain's CDR3 is CASSLTGLLYNEQFF. CDR3 bases: TGTGCCAGCAGTTTAACAGGTTTACTCTACAATGAGCAGTTCTTC.

This clone has more than one count but fewer than ten. The chain carries TRBV5-8 and TRBJ1-6, with 8 bases lining up with TRBD1. From germline, CDR1 is SGHTS and CDR2 YDEGEE. The ends lost 4 bases at V and 7 bases at J; junction bases unmatched: 7. This CDR3 is 15 amino acids long. The CDR3 DNA reads TGTGCCAGCAGCCAGACAGGGGCGGTGAATTCACCCCTCCACTTT. It is translated as CASSQTGAVNSPLHF.

CDR3 sequence reads: CASSPPRGTDTQYF. Here the CDR3 DNA reads TGTGCCAGCTCACCCCCGCGGGGAACAGATACGCAGTATTTT. V usage is TRBV18 and J usage is TRBJ2-3, with D possibly being TRBD2 (6 bases). CDR1 is KGHSH and CDR2 is LQKENI in the germline V gene. Trimming left V 3 bases short and J 3 bases short, with 10 bases between. The CDR3 covers 14 residues.

The chain is built from TRBV18 and TRBJ2-7, with TRBD2 as a possible D gene (6 bases). CDR1 and CDR2 (germline): KGHSH, LQKENI. The CDR3 contains 13 residues. V was cut by 4 bases and J by 2 bases, with 9 bases left in between. CDR3 nucleotides: TGTGCCAGCTCACAACGACTAGCCTACGAGCAGTACTTC. This translates into CASSQRLAYEQYF.

V is TRBV5-1 and J is TRBJ2-7; D ambiguous. The CDR3 totals 15 residues. V lost 5 bases, J lost 5 bases, and 20 bases lay in between. Germline assignment: CDR1 SGHRS and CDR2 YFSETQ. DNA for the CDR3: TGCGCCAGCAGTACGGGCTCCGGAGTGGCGGACGAGCAGTACTTC. Translating it yields CASSTGSGVADEQYF. The full variable domain, its missing parts supplied by reference TRBV5-1 and TRBJ2-7, is KAGVTQTPRYLIKTRGQQVTLSCSPISGHRSVSWYQQTPGQGLQFLFEYFSETQRNKGNFPGRFSGRQFSNSRSEMNVSTLELGDSALYLCASSTGSGVADEQYFGPGTRLTVT.